A selection of T cell receptor beta chains follows, all from one sample in a study of cytomegalovirus exposure and HLA in healthy donors. Data came from immunoSEQ multiplex PCR; TCRdb stores just in-frame clones and leaves some out. The sample contains about 73,000 clones, 95% of which appear only once. Sequencing was done on a sample of PBMCs. These receptors all stem from a man aged 18 to 35 in good health and CMV-seronegative. CDR3s include the opening cysteine and the closing phenylalanine or tryptophan. A D gene is named only where the DNA matches it firmly. Expanded clones are given a class, and other clones once, few, many or no size at all.

d_gene	v_gene	abundance	j_gene	CDR3nt	CDR3aa
.	TRBV11-2	.	TRBJ1-5	TGTGCCAGCAGCTTAGATGGAGGTCAGCCCCAGCATTTT	CASSLDGGQPQHF
TRBD1	TRBV28	.	TRBJ1-4	TGTGCCAGCCACCTGACAGGGGATGAAAAACTGTTTTTT	CASHLTGDEKLFF
.	TRBV29-1	once	TRBJ2-5	TGCAGCGTGAAGGAGGCGGGACCTGAGACCCAGTACTTC	CSVKEAGPETQYF
.	TRBV11-3	.	TRBJ2-3	TGTGCCAGCAGCTTTGGCATCGCAGGATCGGGGGATACGCAGTATTTT	CASSFGIAGSGDTQYF
.	TRBV21-1	.	TRBJ2-7	TGTGCCAGCAGCAAACGAGGGGGCAGTTACGAGCAGTACTTC	CASSKRGGSYEQYF
.	TRBV7-8	.	TRBJ2-7	TGTGCCAGCAGCCCAGGAGGGGCCGAGCAGTACTTC	CASSPGGAEQYF
.	TRBV15	.	TRBJ1-2	TGTGCCACCAGCAGAGATTGGCCGGGAAATGGCTACACCTTC	CATSRDWPGNGYTF
.	TRBV7-9	.	TRBJ2-7	TGTGCCAGCAGCTTAGTGGCAGGGGATTACTACGAGCAGTACTTC	CASSLVAGDYYEQYF
.	TRBV7-2	.	TRBJ1-1	TGTGCCAGCAGCTTACTCAAGGGAGGCACTGAAGCTTTCTTT	CASSLLKGGTEAFF
.	TRBV9	.	TRBJ2-1	TGTGCCAGCAGCCCAGGGACCCTCGGGAGAAATGAGCAGTTCTTC	CASSPGTLGRNEQFF
.	TRBV6-5	once	TRBJ1-2	TGTGCCAGCAGGCCACAGGTTTTCTATGGCTACACCTTC	CASRPQVFYGYTF
.	TRBV5-7	.	TRBJ2-6	TGTGCCAGCAGCCACATAACTCACAGGGCTGGGGCCAACGTCCTGACTTTC	CASSHITHRAGANVLTF
.	TRBV7-9	.	TRBJ2-1	TGTGCCAGCAGCTTAGCGCCGGCGGTATCCTACAATGAGCAGTTCTTC	CASSLAPAVSYNEQFF
TRBD1	TRBV28	.	TRBJ1-4	TGTGCCAGCAGTTTATCAGGACAGGGTAGGACTAATGAAAAACTGTTTTTT	CASSLSGQGRTNEKLFF
.	TRBV27	.	TRBJ2-6	TGTGCCAGCAGTCCGGGCTCTGGGGCCAACGTCCTGACTTTC	CASSPGSGANVLTF